The clone carrying this TCR beta chain is medium-sized (0.01 to 0.1%) by share. What it binds is not known. This entry comes from a study of beta chain features in type 1 diabetes. The single heparinised draw taken from each donor contained about 100 mL of blood on average. Germline lookup yields CDR1 SGHTA and CDR2 FQGNSA. The V gene end was trimmed by 5 bases and the J gene end by 5 bases; junction bases not matched to a gene: 9. The CDR3 totals 14 residues. Whole-study results and caveats: All four CD4+ subsets of Type 1 diabetes patients contained TCRB CDR3s that were moderately but significantly shorter. Shorter templates might be favored by PCR, equally in patients and controls. Compared with healthy donors, patients appeared to share more similar naive, central memory and regulatory TCRB repertoires.

Expressed TCRB transcripts got sequenced, as all isolated RNA was reverse transcribed. Using immunoSEQ multiplex PCR, the repertoire was profiled, and TCRdb retains in-frame clones only, with some absent. The sample contains 250,000 to 300,000 clones, 8% of which appear only once. The sequence derives from a woman aged 18-35 years in good health. V and J are TRBV7-2 and TRBJ2-7, with TRBD1 identical over 7 bases. The sequenced material came from central memory CD4+ T cells from blood. In DNA, the CDR3 is TGTGCCAGCAGCGCAACTCTCCAGGGGGACGAGCAGTACGTC. Its translation is CASSATLQGDEQYV.